The 27 T cell receptor beta chains listed next were all sequenced from one sample in a study of cytomegalovirus exposure and HLA in healthy donors. The study ran its PCR with 60 Vbeta and 13 Jbeta primers. Produced via immunoSEQ multiplex PCR; TCRdb's table is partial and in-frame only. The sample table sets out some 34,000 clones. Sequenced input: PBMCs. The receptors stem from a woman aged 40 to 50 in good health and CMV-seropositive.

The genes are TRBV7-2 and TRBJ1-3, with D hard to call. Germline V gene lookup returns CDR1 SGHTA and CDR2 FQGNSA. This CDR3 region has 14 residues. The ends were cut back, 5 bases at V and 0 bases at J, with 8 bases in the middle. The CDR3 DNA is TGTGCCAGCAGCCCCCATAGCTCTGGAAACACCATATATTTT. This sequence encodes CASSPHSSGNTIYF. Combining the CDR3 with reference TRBV7-2 and TRBJ1-3 gives the whole variable domain GAGVSQSPSNKVTEKGKDVELRCDPISGHTALYWYRQSLGQGLEFLIYFQGNSAPDKSGLPSDRFSAERTGGSVSTLTIQRTQQEDSAVYLCASSPHSSGNTIYFGEGSWLTVV.

The gene calls are TRBV15 and TRBJ2-7, with TRBD2 as a possible D gene (5 bases). The V end was cut by 5 bases, the J end by 1 base, with 18 bases between. Germline CDR1 and CDR2: LNHNV and YYDKDF (reference sequence). The CDR3 loop spans 16 amino acids. CDR3 DNA sequence: TGTGCCACCAGCTCGCGTCCCCCTAGGAGGTCCTACGAGCAGTACTTC. Its protein is CATSSRPPRRSYEQYF.

This clone is called medium-sized based on its frequency. This rearrangement joins TRBV7-9 to TRBJ2-1; 7 positions match TRBD2. Germline-derived CDR1 and CDR2 are SEHNR and FQNEAQ (reference sequence). The V gene end was trimmed by 3 bases and the J gene end by 8 bases; junction bases not matched to a gene: 13. The CDR3 consists of 16 residues. In DNA, the CDR3 is TGTGCCAGCAGCTTTAGTGGGAGGGCCTTTCATCATGAGCAGTTCTTC. Translated: CASSFSGRAFHHEQFF.

The V call is TRBV27, the J call TRBJ1-5, with D perhaps TRBD1 (6 bases). Deletions cut 7 bases from V and 9 bases from J, with 19 bases between. Looked up from germline, CDR1 is MNHEY and CDR2 is SMNVEV (reference sequence). The length of the CDR3 is 14 residues. The DNA of the CDR3 is TGTGCCAGCAAATTGACAGGTGCTTTGGGGCCCCAGCATTTT. Its protein product is CASKLTGALGPQHF.

The rearrangement joins TRBV4-1 to TRBJ1-1, with D maybe TRBD1 (5 bases). The V end was cut by 4 bases, the J end by 4 bases, with 22 bases between. The CDR3 contains 17 residues. Germline CDR1 reads MGHRA; CDR2 reads YSYEKL. The DNA for the CDR3 is TGCGCCAGCAGCCGATACCAGTCCCAGGGTAGCGGCACTGAAGCTTTCTTT. As protein: CASSRYQSQGSGTEAFF.

The CDR3 sequence: CAWSLRRGGMDEQYF. In DNA, the CDR3 is TGTGCCTGGAGCCTAAGGAGAGGAGGAATGGACGAGCAGTACTTC. V and J are TRBV30 and TRBJ2-7; TRBD2 is a possible D gene (5 bases). Between the trimmed V and J ends, which lost 3 bases and 5 bases, there was a span of 20 bases. The CDR3 has 15 residues. Germline-derived CDR1 and CDR2 are GTSNPN and SVGIG (reference sequence).

The gene calls are TRBV28 and TRBJ2-7; no reliable D call. Germline loops: CDR1 MDHEN, CDR2 SYDVKM. There are 14 residues in the CDR3. Trimming cost V 4 bases and J 0 bases, with 10 bases left between them. The CDR3 DNA sequence: TGTGCCAGCAGTTCGCGCGCGGACTCCTACGAGCAGTACTTC. Translation: CASSSRADSYEQYF.

The chain carries TRBV30 and TRBJ2-1; 10 nucleotides match TRBD2. V gave up 6 bases and J gave up 3 bases; unmatched junction bases: 2. This CDR3 has 13 residues. From germline, CDR1 is GTSNPN and CDR2 SVGIG (reference sequence). CDR3 loop: CACLAGDYNEQFF. The CDR3 DNA reads TGTGCCTGTCTAGCGGGAGACTACAATGAGCAGTTCTTC.

This chain uses TRBV4-1 with TRBJ2-3; D is possibly TRBD1 (5 bases). Trimming stripped 1 base from V and 2 bases from J, with 13 bases between. This CDR3 comprises 16 residues. CDR1 and CDR2 (germline): MGHRA, YSYEKL. The CDR3 spells CASSQGRGSTTDTQYF. The CDR3 DNA sequence: TGCGCCAGCAGCCAAGGAAGGGGCAGTACCACAGATACGCAGTATTTT.

The rearrangement uses TRBV11-3 and TRBJ2-5; 7 bases are a match to TRBD2. The CDR3 runs to 15 residues. V lost 4 bases and J lost 4; bases outside the gene matches: 9. The germline V gene has CDR1 SGHNT and CDR2 YENEEA. The CDR3 loop is CASSSGLEAVETQYF. The CDR3, as DNA: TGTGCCAGCAGCTCAGGACTAGAAGCGGTAGAGACCCAGTACTTC.

The genes are TRBV7-2 and TRBJ2-7; D call uncertain. The CDR3 covers 11 residues. CDR1 and CDR2 (germline): SGHTA, FQGNSA. Trimming took off 5 bases at V and 5 bases at J, with 7 bases between the two ends. The CDR3: CASSTKHEQYF. CDR3 in DNA: TGTGCCAGCAGCACCAAGCACGAGCAGTACTTC. Variable domain in full (rest from reference TRBV7-2 and TRBJ2-7): GAGVSQSPSNKVTEKGKDVELRCDPISGHTALYWYRQSLGQGLEFLIYFQGNSAPDKSGLPSDRFSAERTGGSVSTLTIQRTQQEDSAVYLCASSTKHEQYFGPGTRLTVT.

The genes are TRBV30 and TRBJ2-7; D is undetermined. Looked up from germline, CDR1 is GTSNPN and CDR2 is SVGIG (reference sequence). Trimming cost V 4 bases and J 1 base, with 14 bases left between them. This CDR3 is built from 14 residues. The CDR3: CAWIVRRESYEQYF. The CDR3 DNA reads TGTGCCTGGATTGTGAGGCGAGAATCCTACGAGCAGTACTTC.

The CDR3 coding sequence is TGCAGCGTGACGGGGTCACAGGGGCGCTCCTACAATGAGCAGTTCTTC. Its protein is CSVTGSQGRSYNEQFF. The chain uses TRBV29-1 and TRBJ2-1; TRBD1 aligns across 7 bases. The CDR3 covers 16 residues. V trimming: 6 bases; J trimming: 0 bases; junction bases outside the gene matches: 11. CDR1 is SQVTM, CDR2 ANQGSEA, per germline.

The chain joins TRBV4-1 to TRBJ2-3, with a tentative D call TRBD2 (6 bases). The CDR3 has 16 amino acids. The V gene's germline CDR1 is MGHRA and CDR2 YSYEKL. V was trimmed by 3 bases and J by 4 bases, leaving 17 bases between them. CDR3 nucleotide sequence: TGCGCCAGCAGCCAGGTTCGGAGGGCCCTCCCAGATACGCAGTATTTT. Its protein product is CASSQVRRALPDTQYF.

The V call is TRBV7-9, the J call TRBJ2-7, with 10 bases that match TRBD1. The ends lost 5 bases at V and 9 bases at J; junction bases unmatched: 16. Germline V CDR1 and CDR2: SEHNR, FQNEAQ (reference sequence). There are 16 residues in the CDR3. The CDR3 coding sequence is TGTGCCAGCAGCAGACCATCCGGGACAGGGGTTTCCGGGCAGTACTTC. It encodes CASSRPSGTGVSGQYF.

DNA for the CDR3: TGCGCCACCAAGGGGAATAGCGGAGCTAGCACAGATACGCAGTATTTT. It translates to CATKGNSGASTDTQYF. The chain recombines TRBV5-1 with TRBJ2-3; possible D gene TRBD2, 6 bases. V lost 9 bases, J lost 0 bases, and 20 bases lay in between. Germline V gene lookup returns CDR1 SGHRS and CDR2 YFSETQ. The CDR3 length is 16 residues.

V usage is TRBV29-1 and J usage is TRBJ2-5; tentative D call: TRBD1 (5 bases). The CDR3 spans 13 residues. In germline, CDR1 is SQVTM, CDR2 ANQGSEA. Trimming cost V 6 bases and J 5 bases, with 16 bases left between them. The CDR3 nucleotides read TGCAGCGTGGGCAGGGTCAGTGGGGAGACCCAGTACTTC. As protein: CSVGRVSGETQYF.

V gene TRBV28 combines with J gene TRBJ2-3; D unclear. V was cut by 2 bases and J by 5 bases, with 5 bases left in between. The CDR3 totals 12 residues. The germline V gene has CDR1 MDHEN and CDR2 SYDVKM. Written as DNA, the CDR3 is TGTGCCAGCAGTTTACTCGTAGATACGCAGTATTTT. Protein sequence: CASSLLVDTQYF.

The chain recombines TRBV19 with TRBJ1-1; no reliable D call. CDR3 length: 15 residues. Trimming pared 4 bases from V and 0 bases from J, leaving 12 bases between. The germline V gene has CDR1 LNHDA and CDR2 SQIVND (reference sequence). The CDR3 coding sequence is TGTGCCAGTAGTACCGTGAGGGTGATGAACACTGAAGCTTTCTTT. Translation: CASSTVRVMNTEAFF. Full variable domain (remainder filled in from reference TRBV19 and TRBJ1-1): DGGITQSPKYLFRKEGQNVTLSCEQNLNHDAMYWYRQDPGQGLRLIYYSQIVNDFQKGDIAEGYSVSREKKESFPLTVTSAQKNPTAFYLCASSTVRVMNTEAFFGQGTRLTVV.

The rearrangement uses TRBV9 and TRBJ1-6; perhaps TRBD1 as D (5 bases). Between the trimmed V and J ends, which lost 1 base and 7 bases, there was a span of 9 bases. The V gene's germline CDR1 is SGDLS and CDR2 YYNGEE. The CDR3 contains 14 residues. The CDR3 reads CASSVQRQNSPLHF. The CDR3 coding sequence is TGTGCCAGCAGCGTACAAAGACAGAATTCACCCCTCCACTTT.

The CDR3 loop is CASTPRGGTSGSRDEQYF. CDR3 nucleotide sequence: TGTGCCAGTACCCCGCGGGGGGGGACTAGCGGGAGTCGGGACGAGCAGTACTTC. The chain employs TRBV19 and TRBJ2-7; 14 bases are a match to TRBD2. Germline V lookup: CDR1 LNHDA, CDR2 SQIVND (reference sequence). This CDR3 has 18 amino acids. Losses at the gene ends were 7 bases for V and 5 bases for J; bases not matched to a gene: 16.

The chain is built from TRBV2 and TRBJ1-2, with 8 bases identical to TRBD1. Trimming cost V 5 bases and J 7 bases; bases outside gene matches: 9. CDR3 length: 14 residues. The V gene's germline CDR1 is SNHLY and CDR2 FYNNEI. CDR3 residues: CASSPPRDRRGYTF. The CDR3, as DNA: TGTGCCAGCAGTCCCCCCCGGGACAGGCGTGGCTACACCTTC.

The chain couples TRBV6-1 to TRBJ1-1; D perhaps matches TRBD1 (5 bases). The length of the CDR3 is 12 residues. Trimming took 7 bases from V and 7 from J, leaving 13 bases between them. Looked up from germline, CDR1 is MNHNS and CDR2 is SASEGT. The DNA for the CDR3 is TGTGCCAGCAATGACAGAAGTCATGAAGCTTTCTTT. Protein sequence: CASNDRSHEAFF.

This chain connects TRBV30 to TRBJ1-1, with 7 bases that match TRBD1. The J segment lost 1 base and the V segment lost 4 bases, leaving 0 bases of the junction unmatched. Germline CDR1 reads GTSNPN; CDR2 reads SVGIG (reference sequence). The CDR3 runs to 12 residues. CDR3 loop: CAWNRGNTEAFF. The CDR3 nucleotides are TGTGCCTGGAACAGGGGGAACACTGAAGCTTTCTTT.

V and J are TRBV9 and TRBJ2-7; TRBD1 matches 7 bases. Trimming took 0 bases from V and 6 from J; bases not matched to a gene: 3. The V gene's germline CDR1 is SGDLS and CDR2 YYNGEE. The CDR3 is 13 amino acids. CDR3 protein: CASSVEGGREQYF. DNA of the CDR3: TGTGCCAGCAGCGTAGAAGGGGGCCGCGAGCAGTACTTC. Complete variable domain (other parts from reference TRBV9 and TRBJ2-7): DSGVTQTPKHLITATGQRVTLRCSPRSGDLSVYWYQQSLDQGLQFLIQYYNGEERAKGNILERFSAQQFPDLHSELNLSSLELGDSALYFCASSVEGGREQYFGPGTRLTVT.

V gene TRBV27 combines with J gene TRBJ1-2; TRBD1 is a possible D gene (5 bases). The germline V and J ends were trimmed by 5 bases and 4 bases, with 17 bases remaining between them. Per the germline V gene, CDR1 is MNHEY and CDR2 is SMNVEV (reference sequence). The CDR3 extends over 15 amino acids. The CDR3 nucleotides are TGTGCCAGCAGTAGGTTCTCGGGGGGGGGCTATGGCTACACCTTC. This translates into CASSRFSGGGYGYTF.

The V gene is TRBV29-1, the J gene TRBJ2-7, with 8 bases identical to TRBD2. Germline V gives CDR1 SQVTM, CDR2 ANQGSEA. V shed 7 bases, J shed 2 bases, and the junction held 4 bases outside the gene matches. CDR3 size: 12 residues. In DNA form, the CDR3 reads TGCAGCGCCGGACTAGCCGCCTACGAGCAGTACTTC. This encodes CSAGLAAYEQYF.